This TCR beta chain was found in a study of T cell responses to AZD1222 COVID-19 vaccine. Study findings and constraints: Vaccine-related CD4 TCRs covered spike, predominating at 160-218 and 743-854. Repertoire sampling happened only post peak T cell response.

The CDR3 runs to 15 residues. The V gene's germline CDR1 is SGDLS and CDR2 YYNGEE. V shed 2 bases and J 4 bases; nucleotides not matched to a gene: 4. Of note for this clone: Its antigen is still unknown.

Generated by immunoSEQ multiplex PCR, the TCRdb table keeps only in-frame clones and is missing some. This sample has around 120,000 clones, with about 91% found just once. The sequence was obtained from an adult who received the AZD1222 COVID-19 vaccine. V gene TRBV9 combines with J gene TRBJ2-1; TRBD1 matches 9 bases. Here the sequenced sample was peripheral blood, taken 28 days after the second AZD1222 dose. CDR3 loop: CASSVGQGKYNEQFF. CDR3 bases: TGTGCCAGCAGCGTCGGACAGGGGAAATACAATGAGCAGTTCTTC.